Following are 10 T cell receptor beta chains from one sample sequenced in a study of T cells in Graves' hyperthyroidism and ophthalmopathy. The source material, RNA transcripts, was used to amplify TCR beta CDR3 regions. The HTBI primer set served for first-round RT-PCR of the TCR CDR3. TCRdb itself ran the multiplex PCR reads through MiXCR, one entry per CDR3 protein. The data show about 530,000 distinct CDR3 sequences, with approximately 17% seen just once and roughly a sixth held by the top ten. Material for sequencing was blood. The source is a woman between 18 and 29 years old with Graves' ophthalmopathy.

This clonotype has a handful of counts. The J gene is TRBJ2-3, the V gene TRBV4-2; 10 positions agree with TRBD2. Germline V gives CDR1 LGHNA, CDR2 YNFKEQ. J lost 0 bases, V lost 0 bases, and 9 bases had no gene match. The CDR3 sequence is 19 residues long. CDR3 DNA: TGTGCCAGCAGCCAAGAAATCGGCGGGACTAGCGATAGCACAGATACGCAGTATTTT. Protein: CASSQEIGGTSDSTDTQYF.

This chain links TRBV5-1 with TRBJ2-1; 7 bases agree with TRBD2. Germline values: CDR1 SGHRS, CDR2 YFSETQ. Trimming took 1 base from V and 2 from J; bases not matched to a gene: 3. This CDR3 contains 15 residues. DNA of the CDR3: TGCGCCAGCAGCTTGACTAGCGTTACCTACAATGAGCAGTTCTTC. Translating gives CASSLTSVTYNEQFF.

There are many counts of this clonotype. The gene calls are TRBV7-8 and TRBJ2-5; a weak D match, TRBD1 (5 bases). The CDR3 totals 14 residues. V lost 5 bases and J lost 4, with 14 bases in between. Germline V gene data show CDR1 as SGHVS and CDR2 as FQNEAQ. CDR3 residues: CASSHKSDRETQYF. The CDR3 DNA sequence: TGTGCCAGCAGCCACAAATCCGACAGAGAGACCCAGTACTTC.

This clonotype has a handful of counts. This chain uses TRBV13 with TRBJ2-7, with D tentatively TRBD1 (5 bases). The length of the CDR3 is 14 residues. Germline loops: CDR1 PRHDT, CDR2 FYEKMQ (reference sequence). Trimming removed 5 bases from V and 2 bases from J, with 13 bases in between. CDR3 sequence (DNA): TGTGCCAGCAGCCATTCTACAGGTCCCTACGAGCAGTACTTC. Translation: CASSHSTGPYEQYF.

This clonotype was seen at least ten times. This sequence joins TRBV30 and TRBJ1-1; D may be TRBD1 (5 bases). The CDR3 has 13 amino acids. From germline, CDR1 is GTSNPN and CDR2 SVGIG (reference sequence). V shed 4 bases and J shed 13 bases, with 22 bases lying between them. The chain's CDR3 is CAWKSGTGTMGFF. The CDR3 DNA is TGTGCCTGGAAGAGCGGGACCGGGACCATGGGTTTCTTT.

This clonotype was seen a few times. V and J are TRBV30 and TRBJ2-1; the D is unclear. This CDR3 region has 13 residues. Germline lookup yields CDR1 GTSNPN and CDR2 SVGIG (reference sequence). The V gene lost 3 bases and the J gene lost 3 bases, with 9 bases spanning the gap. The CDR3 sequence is CAWRNEDYNEQFF. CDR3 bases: TGTGCCTGGAGGAATGAAGACTACAATGAGCAGTTCTTC. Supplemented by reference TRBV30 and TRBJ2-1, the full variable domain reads SQTIHQWPATLVQPVGSPLSLECTVEGTSNPNLYWYRQAAGRGLQLLFYSVGIGQISSEVPQNLSASRPQDRQFILSSKKLLLSDSGFYLCAWRNEDYNEQFFGPGTRLTVL.

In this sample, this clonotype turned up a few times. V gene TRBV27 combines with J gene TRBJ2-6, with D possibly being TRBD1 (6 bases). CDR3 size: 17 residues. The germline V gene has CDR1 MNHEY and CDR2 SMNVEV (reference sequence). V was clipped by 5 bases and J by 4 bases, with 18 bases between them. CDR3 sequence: CASSPLTGQAGANVLTF. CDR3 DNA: TGTGCCAGCAGTCCACTGACAGGTCAGGCAGGGGCCAACGTCCTGACTTTC.

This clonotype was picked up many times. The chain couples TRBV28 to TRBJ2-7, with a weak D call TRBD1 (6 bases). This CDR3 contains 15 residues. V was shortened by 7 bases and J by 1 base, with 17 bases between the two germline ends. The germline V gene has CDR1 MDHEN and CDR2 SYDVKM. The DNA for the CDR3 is TGTGCCAGCACCCCACAGGGTGGGGGTTCCTACGAGCAGTACTTC. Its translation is CASTPQGGGSYEQYF.

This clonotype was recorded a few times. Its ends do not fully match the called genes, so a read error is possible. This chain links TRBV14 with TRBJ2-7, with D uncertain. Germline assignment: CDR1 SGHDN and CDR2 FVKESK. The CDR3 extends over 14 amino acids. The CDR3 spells CASSQGVSSSEQYF. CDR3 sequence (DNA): TGTGCCAGCAGCCAAGGAGTCTCGTCCTCCGAGCAGTACTTC.

The CDR3 region is CAISEGTWNGELFF. For the CDR3, the DNA is TGTGCCATCAGTGAAGGGACTTGGAACGGGGAGCTGTTTTTT. The J gene is TRBJ2-2, the V gene TRBV10-3; tentatively, D is TRBD2 (6 bases). The CDR3 covers 14 residues. Between the trimmed V and J ends, which lost 3 bases and 7 bases, there was a span of 12 bases. Germline loops: CDR1 ENHRY, CDR2 SYGVKD.